The 14 T cell receptor beta chains below come from one sample, sequenced in a study of shared clonotypes between healthy human individuals. The method was immunoSEQ multiplex PCR; TCRdb's version includes in-frame clones alone and lacks a portion of them. The sample consists of 490,000 or so clones, less than 80% of them appearing once. Material for sequencing was PBMCs. These receptors were collected from a woman between 40 and 50 years old in good health. Some clones in this sample may be carry-over from other donors' samples.

V is TRBV11-2 and J is TRBJ2-3; no definite D call. V lost 5 bases, J lost 3 bases, and 6 bases lay in between. This CDR3 comprises 12 residues. Germline CDR1 reads SGHAT; CDR2 reads FQNNGV. The CDR3 protein is CASSASTDTQYF. As DNA, the CDR3 is TGTGCCAGCAGCGCAAGTACAGATACGCAGTATTTT.

Here the CDR3 DNA reads TGTGCCAGTAGTGTCAGGGTGAACAGAGCCAAAAACATTCAGTACTTC. Translating it yields CASSVRVNRAKNIQYF. V and J are TRBV19 and TRBJ2-4, with a tentative D call TRBD1 (5 bases). The CDR3 runs 16 residues. Per germline, CDR1 LNHDA and CDR2 SQIVND (reference sequence). Trimming left V 5 bases short and J 0 bases short, with 14 bases between.

The chain recombines TRBV2 with TRBJ2-7; TRBD2 agrees at 9 bases. This CDR3 spans 14 amino acids. Trimming took 6 bases from V and 3 from J; bases not matched to a gene: 6. The germline V gene has CDR1 SNHLY and CDR2 FYNNEI. The CDR3 loop reads CASRLSGGNYEQYF. The CDR3 DNA follows: TGTGCCAGCAGACTTAGCGGGGGCAACTACGAGCAGTACTTC.

In its sample, this clone was seen a few times. V usage is TRBV10-3 and J usage is TRBJ1-5; a weak D match, TRBD1 (6 bases). Germline values: CDR1 ENHRY, CDR2 SYGVKD. The V and J ends lost 11 bases and 8 bases respectively, with 13 bases between them. This CDR3 is 11 amino acids long. The CDR3 DNA reads as TGTGCCGCCGGGGGCGGGGAGCCCCAGCATTTT. Its protein is CAAGGGEPQHF.

The J gene is TRBJ2-2, the V gene TRBV4-3, with D possibly TRBD1 on 6 matching bases. This CDR3 has 17 amino acids. Trimming pared 0 bases from V and 0 bases from J, leaving 11 bases between. Per the germline V gene, CDR1 is LGHNA and CDR2 is YSLEER. The CDR3 sequence: CASSQDPQGSNTGELFF. The CDR3 region has the DNA TGCGCCAGCAGCCAAGATCCGCAGGGGTCGAACACCGGGGAGCTGTTTTTT.

This clone appeared a few times. In the same sample, other DNA sequences code for this CDR3. The genes are TRBV11-2 and TRBJ2-5; D gene unclear. Trimming took 3 bases from V and 5 from J, leaving 10 bases between them. The V gene's germline CDR1 is SGHAT and CDR2 FQNNGV. The CDR3 sequence is 13 residues long. CDR3 region: CASSFGFRETQYF. CDR3 DNA sequence: TGTGCCAGCAGCTTCGGGTTCCGGGAGACCCAGTACTTC.

Notes on this clone: One end of the junction varies from germline; a read error may be responsible. The chain recombines TRBV29-1 with TRBJ2-1, with a tentative D call TRBD2 (5 bases). The CDR3 is made up of 13 amino acids. The germline gives CDR1 SQVTM, CDR2 ANQGSEA. CDR3: CSFDAGRYNEQFF. The CDR3 coding sequence is TGCAGCTTTGACGCGGGCCGTTACAATGAGCAGTTCTTC.

This rearrangement joins TRBV30 to TRBJ1-4; perhaps TRBD1 as D (5 bases). Trimming cost V 7 bases and J 5 bases, with 11 bases left between them. This CDR3 spans 12 amino acids. Per the germline V gene, CDR1 is GTSNPN and CDR2 is SVGIG (reference sequence). CDR3 DNA sequence: TGTGCCTTGGGGGGTTCGAATGAAAAACTGTTTTTT. Its translation: CALGGSNEKLFF.

V and J are TRBV5-1 and TRBJ2-7; D remains unclear. The V gene's germline CDR1 is SGHRS and CDR2 YFSETQ. The CDR3 runs 13 residues. Between the trimmed V and J ends, which lost 3 bases and 3 bases, there was a span of 10 bases. CDR3 protein: CASSSDAGYEQYF. The DNA for the CDR3 is TGCGCCAGCAGCTCGGACGCAGGCTACGAGCAGTACTTC.

V gene TRBV5-1 combines with J gene TRBJ2-5; 7 bases align to TRBD1. The J call may be in error: the DNA end matches TRBJ2-7 better. The CDR3 length is 14 residues. Germline V lookup: CDR1 SGHRS, CDR2 YFSETQ. CDR3 sequence reads: CASSLAGGEDEQYF. The CDR3 nucleotides are TGCGCCAGCAGCTTGGCAGGGGGTGAGGACGAGCAGTACTTC.

This CDR3 is CASSERQGGGGYTF. The CDR3 DNA is TGCGCCAGCAGCGAACGACAGGGGGGCGGTGGCTACACCTTC. The rearrangement links TRBV5-1 to TRBJ1-2; TRBD1 matches at 9 bases. Germline loops: CDR1 SGHRS, CDR2 YFSETQ. V lost 4 bases to trimming and J lost 7 bases; unmatched junction nucleotides: 8. This CDR3 is 14 amino acids long.

The chain is built from TRBV27 and TRBJ2-1; 7 bases are shared with TRBD2. CDR1 MNHEY and CDR2 SMNVEV come from the germline V gene (reference sequence). Trimming cost V 5 bases and J 0 bases; bases outside gene matches: 10. This CDR3 is built from 17 residues. The CDR3 here is CASSPRLAFISYNEQFF. The DNA of the CDR3 is TGTGCCAGCAGTCCTCGACTAGCTTTTATCTCCTACAATGAGCAGTTCTTC.

The chain links TRBV9 to TRBJ1-1; possible D gene TRBD1, 6 bases. V was trimmed by 8 bases and J by 5 bases, leaving 25 bases between them. Germline lookup yields CDR1 SGDLS and CDR2 YYNGEE. The CDR3 consists of 16 residues. CDR3 sequence: CASLCEEFRGRTEAFF. CDR3 bases: TGTGCCAGTTTGTGTGAGGAATTCAGGGGTCGGACTGAAGCTTTCTTT.

V and J are TRBV25-1 and TRBJ2-7, with TRBD1 matching 7 bases. The germline V gene has CDR1 MGHDK and CDR2 SYGVNS. There are 15 residues in the CDR3. V lost 2 bases, J lost 5 bases, and 9 bases stayed unmatched. For the CDR3, the DNA is TGTGCCAGCAGTGAAACGAGGACAGGAGTGGACGAGCAGTACTTC. This translates into CASSETRTGVDEQYF.